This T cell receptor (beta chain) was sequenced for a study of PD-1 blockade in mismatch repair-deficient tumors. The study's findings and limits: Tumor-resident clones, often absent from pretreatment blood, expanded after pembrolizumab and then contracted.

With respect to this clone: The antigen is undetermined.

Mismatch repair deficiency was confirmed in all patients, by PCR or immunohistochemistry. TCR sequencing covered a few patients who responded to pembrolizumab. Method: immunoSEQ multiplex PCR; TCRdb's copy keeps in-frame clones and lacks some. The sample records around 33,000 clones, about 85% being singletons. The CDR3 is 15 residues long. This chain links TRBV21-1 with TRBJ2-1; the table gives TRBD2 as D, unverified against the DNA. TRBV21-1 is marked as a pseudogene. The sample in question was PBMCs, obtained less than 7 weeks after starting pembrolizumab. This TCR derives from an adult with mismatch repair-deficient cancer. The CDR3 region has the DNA TGTGCCAGCAGCAAGAGCGGGAGGGCCTACAATGAGCAGTTCTTC. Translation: CASSKSGRAYNEQFF.